A single T cell receptor beta chain is shown here with its context. This entry comes from a study of control samples from healthy donors and cancer patients. Data came from immunoSEQ multiplex PCR; TCRdb stores just in-frame clones and leaves some out. Among 80,000 to 100,000 clones listed, around nine tenths were seen once. CDR3 length: 14 amino acids. The germline gives CDR1 MNHNS, CDR2 SASEGT. Trimming shortened V by 2 bases and J by 2 bases, and 9 bases separated the two germline ends. The TCR originated in a human donor in good health. The donor label of this sample is uncertain. The sequencing input was blood. The chain combines TRBV6-1 with TRBJ2-5; possibly TRBD1 for D (6 bases). The CDR3 DNA is TGTGCCAGCAGTGAACTAGGACAGCAAGAGACCCAGTACTTC. Amino acids: CASSELGQQETQYF.